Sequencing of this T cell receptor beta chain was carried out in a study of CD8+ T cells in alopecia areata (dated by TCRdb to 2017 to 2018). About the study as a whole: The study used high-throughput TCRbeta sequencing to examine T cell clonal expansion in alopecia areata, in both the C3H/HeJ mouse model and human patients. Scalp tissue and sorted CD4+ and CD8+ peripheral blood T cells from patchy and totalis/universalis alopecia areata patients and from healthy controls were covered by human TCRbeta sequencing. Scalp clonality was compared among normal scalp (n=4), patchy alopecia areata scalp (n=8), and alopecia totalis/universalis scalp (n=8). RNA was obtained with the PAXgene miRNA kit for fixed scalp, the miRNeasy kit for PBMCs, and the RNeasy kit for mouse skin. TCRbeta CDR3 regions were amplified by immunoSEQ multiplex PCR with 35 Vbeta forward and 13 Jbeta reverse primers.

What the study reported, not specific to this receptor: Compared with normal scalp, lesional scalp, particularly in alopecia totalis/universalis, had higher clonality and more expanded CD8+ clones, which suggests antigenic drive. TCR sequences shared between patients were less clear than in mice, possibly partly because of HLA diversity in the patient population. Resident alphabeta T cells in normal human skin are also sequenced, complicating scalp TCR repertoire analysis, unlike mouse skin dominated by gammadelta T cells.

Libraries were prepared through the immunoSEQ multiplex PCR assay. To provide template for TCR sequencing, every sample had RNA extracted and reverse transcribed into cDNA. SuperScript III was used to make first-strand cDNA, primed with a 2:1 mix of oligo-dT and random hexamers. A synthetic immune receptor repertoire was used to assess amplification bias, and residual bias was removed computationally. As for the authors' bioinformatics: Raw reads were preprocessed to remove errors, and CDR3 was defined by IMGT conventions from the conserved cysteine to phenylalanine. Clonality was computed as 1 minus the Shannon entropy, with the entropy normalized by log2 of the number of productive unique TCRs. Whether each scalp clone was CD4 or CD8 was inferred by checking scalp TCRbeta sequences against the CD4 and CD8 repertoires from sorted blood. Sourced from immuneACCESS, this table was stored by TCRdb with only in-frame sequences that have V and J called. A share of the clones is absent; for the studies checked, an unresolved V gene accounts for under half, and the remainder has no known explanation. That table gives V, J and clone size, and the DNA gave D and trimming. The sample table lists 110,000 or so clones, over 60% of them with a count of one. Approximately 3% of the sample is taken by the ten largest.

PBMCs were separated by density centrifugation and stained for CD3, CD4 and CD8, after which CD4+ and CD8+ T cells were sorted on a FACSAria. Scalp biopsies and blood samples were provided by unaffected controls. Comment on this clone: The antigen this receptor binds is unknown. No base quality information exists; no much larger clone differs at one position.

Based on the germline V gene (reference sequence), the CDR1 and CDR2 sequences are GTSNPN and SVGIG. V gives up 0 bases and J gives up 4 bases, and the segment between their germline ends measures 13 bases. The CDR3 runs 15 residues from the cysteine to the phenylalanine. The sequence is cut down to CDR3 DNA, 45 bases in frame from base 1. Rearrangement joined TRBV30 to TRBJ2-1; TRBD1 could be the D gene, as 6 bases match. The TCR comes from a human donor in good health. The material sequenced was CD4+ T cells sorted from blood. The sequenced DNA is TGTGCCTGGAGTGTTAGGGGGTCGTGGTACAATGAGCAGTTCTTC. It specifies CAWSVRGSWYNEQFF.